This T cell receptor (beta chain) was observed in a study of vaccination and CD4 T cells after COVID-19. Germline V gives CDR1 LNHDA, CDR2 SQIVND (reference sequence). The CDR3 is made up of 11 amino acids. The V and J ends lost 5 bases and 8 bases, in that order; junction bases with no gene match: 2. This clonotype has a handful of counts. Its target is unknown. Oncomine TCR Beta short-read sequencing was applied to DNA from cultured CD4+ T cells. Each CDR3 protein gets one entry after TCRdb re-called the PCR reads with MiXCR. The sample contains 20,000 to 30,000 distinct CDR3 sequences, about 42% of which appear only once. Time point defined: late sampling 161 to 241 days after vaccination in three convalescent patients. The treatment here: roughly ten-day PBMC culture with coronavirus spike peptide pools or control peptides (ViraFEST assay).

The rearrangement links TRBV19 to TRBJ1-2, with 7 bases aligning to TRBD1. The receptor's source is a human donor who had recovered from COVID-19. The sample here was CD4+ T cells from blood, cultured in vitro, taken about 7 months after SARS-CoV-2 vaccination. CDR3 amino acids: CASSGTVGYTF. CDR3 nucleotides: TGTGCCAGTAGTGGGACAGTCGGCTACACCTTC.